A selection of T cell receptor beta chains follows, all from one sample in a study of CD8 T cells in ankylosing spondylitis. TCRdb used MiXCR to reprocess the 5' RACE reads, holding one entry per CDR3 protein. This table holds 470,000 or so distinct CDR3 sequences, roughly 27% found once. The sequencing sample was made of blood, either unsorted or a sorted T cell fraction (not recorded which). Source of these receptors: a male donor with ankylosing spondylitis. The CDR3 runs from the conserved cysteine through the conserved F or W. D genes are given only for firm matches. Only some rows state a clone size, as once, few, many or a class for expanded clones.

NA,TRBJ2-1,TRBV20-1,NA,CSALYLVGQFF,TGCAGTGCCCTTTATCTAGTGGGGCAGTTCTTC
TRBD2,TRBJ2-3,TRBV5-1,few,CASSSTSGSDTQYF,TGCGCCAGCAGCTCGACTAGCGGGAGTGATACGCAGTATTTT
TRBD2,TRBJ2-3,TRBV20-1,NA,CSAGTSGSTDTQYF,TGCAGTGCTGGGACTAGCGGAAGCACAGATACGCAGTATTTT
NA,TRBJ1-4,TRBV7-9,NA,CASSFWSDGAQLFF,TGTGCCAGCAGCTTCTGGTCTGATGGGGCGCAACTGTTTTTT
NA,TRBJ2-1,TRBV24-1,NA,CATSDLGDEQFF,TGTGCCACCAGTGATTTAGGGGATGAGCAGTTCTTC
NA,TRBJ2-1,TRBV12-3/TRBV12-4,many,CASSLTAGQQFF,TGTGCCAGCAGTTTGACAGCGGGCCAGCAGTTCTTC
TRBD1,TRBJ1-2,TRBV20-1,NA,CSAREGQGVGGYTF,TGCAGTGCTAGAGAGGGACAGGGGGTGGGTGGCTACACCTTC
NA,TRBJ1-2,TRBV28,NA,CASSLSETGGGYTF,TGTGCCAGCAGTTTATCCGAGACAGGCGGGGGCTACACCTTC
TRBD2,TRBJ2-3,TRBV24-1,NA,CATSDGLAGGRTDTQYF,TGTGCCACCAGTGATGGGCTAGCGGGAGGACGCACAGATACGCAGTATTTT
NA,TRBJ2-3,TRBV20-1,NA,CSAIEGESVTDTQYF,TGCAGTGCTATTGAGGGGGAGTCGGTCACAGATACGCAGTATTTT
NA,TRBJ2-1,TRBV5-1,few,CASSPDRRNYNEQFF,TGCGCCAGCAGTCCCGACAGGCGAAACTACAATGAGCAGTTCTTC
NA,TRBJ2-1,TRBV3-1,NA,CASSQGTSGPYNEQFF,TGTGCCAGCAGCCAAGGGACGAGCGGGCCATACAATGAGCAGTTCTTC
TRBD2,TRBJ2-1,TRBV5-1,NA,CASSLALAEDNEQFF,TGCGCCAGCAGCTTGGCACTAGCGGAGGACAATGAGCAGTTCTTC
TRBD2,TRBJ2-1,TRBV20-1,NA,CSARVGLAGALNEQFF,TGCAGTGCTAGAGTGGGACTAGCGGGAGCCCTCAATGAGCAGTTCTTC
TRBD1,TRBJ1-2,TRBV18,NA,CASSPNPAGGDYGYTF,TGTGCCAGCTCACCAAATCCGGCAGGGGGCGACTATGGCTACACCTTC
NA,TRBJ2-1,TRBV5-1,many,CASSLGQETYNEQFF,TGCGCCAGCAGCTTGGGACAGGAGACCTACAATGAGCAGTTCTTC
TRBD1,TRBJ1-5,TRBV29-1,NA,CSASGGIHQPQHF,TGCAGCGCCTCAGGGGGCATACATCAGCCCCAGCATTTT
NA,TRBJ1-2,TRBV12-3/TRBV12-4,many,CASSPAYGYTF,TGTGCCAGCAGCCCCGCCTATGGCTACACCTTC
NA,TRBJ2-1,TRBV7-2,many,CASSLVFTTYNEQFF,TGTGCCAGCAGCTTAGTTTTCACAACCTACAATGAGCAGTTCTTC
TRBD2,TRBJ2-5,TRBV5-1,NA,CASSFTSGYQETQYF,TGCGCCAGCAGCTTTACTAGCGGTTACCAAGAGACCCAGTACTTC
NA,TRBJ2-3,TRBV20-1,few,CSAPGLSNFSSTDTQYF,TGCAGTGCTCCGGGACTTTCCAACTTTTCTAGCACAGATACGCAGTATTTT
TRBD1,TRBJ1-2,TRBV24-1,NA,CATSDYGPGQGAYGYTF,TGTGCCACCAGTGATTATGGACCGGGACAGGGGGCTTATGGCTACACCTTC
NA,TRBJ1-3,TRBV7-2,few,CASSLNRGSGNTIYF,TGTGCCAGCAGCTTAAATCGGGGCTCTGGAAACACCATATATTTT
NA,TRBJ1-1,TRBV6-1,NA,CASRFGGWDTEAFF,TGTGCCAGCAGGTTTGGGGGGTGGGACACTGAAGCTTTCTTT
NA,TRBJ2-1,TRBV2,NA,CASSEYVNNEQFF,TGTGCCAGCAGTGAATACGTAAACAATGAGCAGTTCTTC
TRBD2,TRBJ2-1,TRBV4-2,NA,CASSQAWSGSTYNEQFF,TGTGCCAGCAGCCAAGCTTGGAGCGGGAGTACCTACAATGAGCAGTTCTTC
TRBD2,TRBJ2-1,TRBV7-8,NA,CASSVGTSAYNEQFF,TGTGCCAGCAGCGTAGGGACTAGCGCCTACAATGAGCAGTTCTTC
TRBD2,TRBJ2-1,TRBV5-1,few,CASSSWREGNEQFF,TGCGCCAGCAGCTCTTGGCGGGAGGGCAATGAGCAGTTCTTC
TRBD2,TRBJ2-2,TRBV5-1,NA,CASSLGTLAGVNTGELFF,TGCGCCAGCAGCTTGGGGACTCTAGCGGGAGTTAACACCGGGGAGCTGTTTTTT
TRBD2,TRBJ2-2,TRBV12-3/TRBV12-4,many,CASTLAGLTGELFF,TGTGCCAGCACACTAGCGGGCCTCACCGGGGAGCTGTTTTTT
TRBD2,TRBJ2-5,TRBV9,NA,CASSVASGLAETQYF,TGTGCCAGCAGCGTAGCTTCGGGACTAGCGGAGACCCAGTACTTC
NA,TRBJ2-2,TRBV5-1,few,CASRDSSTGELFF,TGCGCCAGCCGGGACTCTTCCACCGGGGAGCTGTTTTTT
TRBD1,TRBJ2-3,TRBV7-8,NA,CASSPQGRADTQYF,TGTGCCAGCAGCCCACAGGGGCGAGCAGATACGCAGTATTTT
NA,TRBJ2-7,TRBV2,NA,CASRAGLSSYEQYF,TGTGCCAGCAGAGCAGGCCTCTCCTCCTACGAGCAGTACTTC
NA,TRBJ1-5,TRBV20-1,few,CSASTDSNQPQHF,TGCAGTGCTAGTACAGATAGCAATCAGCCCCAGCATTTT
NA,TRBJ2-3,TRBV3-1,few,CASSQDTFTDTQYF,TGTGCCAGCAGCCAAGATACGTTCACAGATACGCAGTATTTT
NA,TRBJ2-7,TRBV12-3/TRBV12-4,NA,CASRSAFYEQYF,TGTGCCAGCCGGTCAGCGTTCTACGAGCAGTACTTC
NA,TRBJ1-2,TRBV20-1,many,CMGNYGYTF,TGCATGGGGAACTATGGCTACACCTTC
TRBD1,TRBJ2-3,TRBV20-1,many,CSATTGTDTQYF,TGCAGTGCTACGACAGGGACAGATACGCAGTATTTT
NA,TRBJ2-2,TRBV20-1,few,CSARVYRNTGELFF,TGCAGTGCTAGAGTATATAGAAACACCGGGGAGCTGTTTTTT
NA,TRBJ1-2,TRBV5-1,few,CASSLWEGGYTF,TGCGCCAGCAGTTTATGGGAGGGAGGCTACACCTTC
NA,TRBJ2-3,TRBV20-1,NA,CSAISLTSTDTQYF,TGCAGTGCTATTAGTTTAACTAGCACAGATACGCAGTATTTT
TRBD1,TRBJ1-5,TRBV24-1,NA,CATSDRGQGSNQPQHF,TGTGCCACCAGTGACAGGGGACAGGGGAGCAATCAGCCCCAGCATTTT
NA,TRBJ2-1,TRBV19,NA,CASTKDPQGYYNEQFF,TGTGCCAGTACTAAGGACCCACAGGGCTACTACAATGAGCAGTTCTTC
TRBD1,TRBJ2-2,TRBV20-1,NA,CSASIHRQGATGELFF,TGCAGTGCTAGTATCCACCGACAGGGTGCCACCGGGGAGCTGTTTTTT
NA,TRBJ2-1,TRBV6-1,few,CASTPARVTHEQFF,TGTGCCAGCACCCCGGCCAGGGTTACGCATGAGCAGTTCTTC
NA,TRBJ1-4,TRBV7-2,once,CASSPVGEKLFF,TGTGCCAGCAGCCCCGTCGGAGAAAAACTGTTTTTT
NA,TRBJ2-5,TRBV10-2,NA,CASSEQGPTTQYF,TGCGCCAGCAGTGAGCAGGGCCCGACGACCCAGTACTTC